The clone carrying this T cell receptor (beta chain) has ten or more counts. Its target is unknown. The sample originates from a study of T-cell reconstitution after alpha-beta-depleted transplantation in children. Overall study findings and caveats: For some patients, TCRbeta diversity was high at day 60 because of recipient T cells and thymic progenitors that survived.

Unique molecular identifiers were built into the TCRbeta library. TCRdb analysed the PCR reads with MiXCR anew, one entry per CDR3 protein. Of hundreds of thousands of distinct CDR3 sequences in the sample, approximately 13% are singletons; the top ten hold 2% to 2.5%. The CDR3 runs to 13 residues. Germline lookup yields CDR1 DFQATT and CDR2 SNEGSKA (reference sequence). V was pared by 6 bases and J by 2 bases, with 12 bases between. Here the sequenced sample was PBMCs, mostly from graft donor cells, taken 360 days after TCRalphabeta/CD19-depleted stem cell transplant. The receptor was isolated from a male patient aged 5 to 17 who had a stem cell transplant for acute myeloid leukemia, so the T cells may come from the graft donor. The V and J genes are TRBV20-1 and TRBJ2-3, with D hard to call. CDR3 sequence: CSAPGPSTDTQYF. CDR3 sequence (DNA): TGCAGTGCCCCCGGGCCTTCCACAGATACGCAGTATTTT.